This T cell receptor (beta chain) was identified in a study of cytomegalovirus exposure and HLA in healthy donors. Study details: Earlier, 100 million to 130 million unique TCR beta sequences were recovered from about 200 million T cells by an analysis.

The V end lost 0 bases, the J end lost 4 bases, and 14 bases lay between the germline ends. The CDR3 runs to 15 residues. Germline loops: CDR1 SGHKS, CDR2 YYEKEE (reference sequence). About this clone: No antigen is known for it.

PCR primers comprised 60 Vbeta and 13 Jbeta primers. In the original workflow: Around 80 million unique TCR beta chains, around 10 million of them shared, were counted by a later analysis. The assay was immunoSEQ multiplex PCR, and TCRdb's table has in-frame clones only and misses some. The V and J calls and clone size come from that table; D and trimming were worked out from the DNA. The sample includes tens of thousands of clones, around 70% seen only once; the top ten take 2.7%. Regarding the study as a whole: An analysis that came later showed most CMV-associated TCR beta chains appearing HLA-restricted.

The chain links TRBV5-5 to TRBJ2-7; no clear D gene. The sequenced sample was PBMCs. The receptor comes from a man between 50 and 59 years old in good health and CMV-seronegative. The CDR3 reads CASSLEISYSYEQYF. Written as DNA, the CDR3 is TGTGCCAGCAGCTTGGAGATATCCTACTCTTACGAGCAGTACTTC.